The clone carrying this T cell receptor (beta chain) has more than one count but fewer than ten. Its specificity is unknown. This entry belongs to a study of blood T cells in healthy people across ages. Study overall: For every two T cells, template switching captured about one barcoded beta molecule.

CDR1 and CDR2 (germline): MNHEY, SVGEGT. The CDR3 contains 13 residues. Trimming took off 8 bases at V and 3 bases at J, with 14 bases between the two ends. Primed by a sample-barcoded 5' primer and a J-beta primer mix, a second PCR proceeded for 7 to 11 cycles. All samples yielded 2.5 million or more CDR3-containing paired-end reads. Each CDR3 protein gets one entry after TCRdb re-called the 5' RACE reads with MiXCR. The data show roughly 790,000 distinct CDR3 sequences, 43% seen once. Findings and caveats of the study: It was the long-lived donors that had more naive CD4+ cells and higher diversity than aged donors. TCR beta diversity tracked closely with naive T cell percentage.

The chain has TRBV6-2 or TRBV6-3 and TRBJ2-7, with D maybe TRBD1 (5 bases). The origin of this receptor is a woman aged 55 to 70 in good health. Sequenced material: blood. The chain's CDR3 is CASLGQASYEQYF. In nucleotides, the CDR3 is TGTGCCAGCTTGGGGCAGGCCAGCTACGAGCAGTACTTC.